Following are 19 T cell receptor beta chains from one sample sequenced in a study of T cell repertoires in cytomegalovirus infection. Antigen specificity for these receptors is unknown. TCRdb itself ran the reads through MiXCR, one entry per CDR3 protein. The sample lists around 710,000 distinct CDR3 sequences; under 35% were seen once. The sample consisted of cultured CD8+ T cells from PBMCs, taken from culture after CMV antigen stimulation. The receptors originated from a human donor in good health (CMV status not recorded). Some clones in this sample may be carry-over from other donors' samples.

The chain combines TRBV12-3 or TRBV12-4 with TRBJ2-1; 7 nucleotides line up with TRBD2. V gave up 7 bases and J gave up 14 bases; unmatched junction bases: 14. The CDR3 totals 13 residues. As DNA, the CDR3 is TGTGCCAGCACCCTGGGGGGGTATGGGAGCGAGTTCTTC. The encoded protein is CASTLGGYGSEFF.

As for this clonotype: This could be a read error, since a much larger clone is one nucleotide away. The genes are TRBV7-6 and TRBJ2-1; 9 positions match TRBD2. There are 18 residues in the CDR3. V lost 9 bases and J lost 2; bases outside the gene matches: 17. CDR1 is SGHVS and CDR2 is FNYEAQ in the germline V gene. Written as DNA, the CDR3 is TGTGCCAGAATCCCCGAAGGGAGCGGGGGGAACACCTACAATGAGCAGTTCTTC. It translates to CARIPEGSGGNTYNEQFF.

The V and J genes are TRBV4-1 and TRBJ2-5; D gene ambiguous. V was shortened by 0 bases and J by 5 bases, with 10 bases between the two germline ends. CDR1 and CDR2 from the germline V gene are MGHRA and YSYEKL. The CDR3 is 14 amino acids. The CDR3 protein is CASSQEPGEETQYF. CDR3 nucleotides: TGCGCCAGCAGCCAAGAGCCCGGAGAGGAGACCCAGTACTTC.

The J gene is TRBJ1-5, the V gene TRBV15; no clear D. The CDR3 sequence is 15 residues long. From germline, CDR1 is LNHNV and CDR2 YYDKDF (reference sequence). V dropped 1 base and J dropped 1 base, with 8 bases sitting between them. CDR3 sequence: CATSRGTASNQPQHF. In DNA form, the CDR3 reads TGTGCCACCAGCAGAGGGACGGCGAGCAATCAGCCCCAGCATTTT.

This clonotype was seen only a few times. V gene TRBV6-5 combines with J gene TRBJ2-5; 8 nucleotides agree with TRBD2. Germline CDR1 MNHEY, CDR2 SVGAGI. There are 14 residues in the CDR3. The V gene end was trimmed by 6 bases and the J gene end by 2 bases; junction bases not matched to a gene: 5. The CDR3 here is CASRFSGGQETQYF. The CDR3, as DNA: TGTGCCAGCAGGTTCAGCGGGGGTCAAGAGACCCAGTACTTC.

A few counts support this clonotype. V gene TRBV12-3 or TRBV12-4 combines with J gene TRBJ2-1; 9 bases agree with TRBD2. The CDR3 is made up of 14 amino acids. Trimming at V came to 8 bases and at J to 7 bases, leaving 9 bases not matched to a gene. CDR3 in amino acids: CASLGGLAGNEQFF. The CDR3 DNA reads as TGTGCCAGCCTCGGGGGGCTAGCGGGGAATGAGCAGTTCTTC.

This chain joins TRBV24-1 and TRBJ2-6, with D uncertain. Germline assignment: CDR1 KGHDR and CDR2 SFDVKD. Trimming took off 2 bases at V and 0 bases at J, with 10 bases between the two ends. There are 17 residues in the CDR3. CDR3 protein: CATSDSRTGSGANVLTF. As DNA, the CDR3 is TGTGCCACCAGTGATTCAAGGACGGGCTCTGGGGCCAACGTCCTGACTTTC.

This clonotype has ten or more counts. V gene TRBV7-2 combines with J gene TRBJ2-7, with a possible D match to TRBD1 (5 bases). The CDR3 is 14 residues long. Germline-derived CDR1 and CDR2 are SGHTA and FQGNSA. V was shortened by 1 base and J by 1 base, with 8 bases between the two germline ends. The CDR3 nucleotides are TGTGCCAGCAGCTTAGAGGCAGGGTCCTACGAGCAGTACGTC. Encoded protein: CASSLEAGSYEQYV.

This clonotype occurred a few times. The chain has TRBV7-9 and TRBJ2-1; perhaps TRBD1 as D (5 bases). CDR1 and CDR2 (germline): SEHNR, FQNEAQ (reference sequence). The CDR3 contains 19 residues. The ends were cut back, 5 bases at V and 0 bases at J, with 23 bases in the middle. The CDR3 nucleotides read TGTGCCAGCAGCCCCTCAGTCTTGGACACCGACGGCTCCTACAATGAGCAGTTCTTC. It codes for CASSPSVLDTDGSYNEQFF.

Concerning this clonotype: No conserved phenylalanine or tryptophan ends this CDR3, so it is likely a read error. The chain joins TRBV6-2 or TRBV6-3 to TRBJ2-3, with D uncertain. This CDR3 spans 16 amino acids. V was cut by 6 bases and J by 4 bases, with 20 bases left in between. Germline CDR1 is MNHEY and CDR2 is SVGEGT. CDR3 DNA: TGTGCCAGCAGCCCCAGCAGCTTCGTCACCGCAGATACGCAGTATTCT. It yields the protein CASSPSSFVTADTQYS.

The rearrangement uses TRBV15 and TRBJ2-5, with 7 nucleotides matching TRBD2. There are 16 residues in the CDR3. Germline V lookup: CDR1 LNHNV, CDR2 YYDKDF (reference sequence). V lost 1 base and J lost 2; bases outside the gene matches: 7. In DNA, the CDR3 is TGTGCCACCAGCAGAGCTAGCGGAGGGGCTCAAGAGACCCAGTACTTC. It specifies CATSRASGGAQETQYF.

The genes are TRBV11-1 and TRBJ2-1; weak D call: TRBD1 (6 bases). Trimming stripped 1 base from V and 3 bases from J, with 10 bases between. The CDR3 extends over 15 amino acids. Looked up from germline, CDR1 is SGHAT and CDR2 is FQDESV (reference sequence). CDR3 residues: CASSLVLDSYNEQFF. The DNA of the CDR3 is TGTGCCAGCAGCTTAGTTTTGGACAGCTACAATGAGCAGTTCTTC.

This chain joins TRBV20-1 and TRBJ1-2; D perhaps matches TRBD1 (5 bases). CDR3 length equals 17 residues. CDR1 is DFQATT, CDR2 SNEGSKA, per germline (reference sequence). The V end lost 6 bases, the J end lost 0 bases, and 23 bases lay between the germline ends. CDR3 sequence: CSATRDHRRPPNYGYTF. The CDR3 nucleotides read TGCAGTGCCACACGGGACCACCGTAGACCTCCTAACTATGGCTACACCTTC.

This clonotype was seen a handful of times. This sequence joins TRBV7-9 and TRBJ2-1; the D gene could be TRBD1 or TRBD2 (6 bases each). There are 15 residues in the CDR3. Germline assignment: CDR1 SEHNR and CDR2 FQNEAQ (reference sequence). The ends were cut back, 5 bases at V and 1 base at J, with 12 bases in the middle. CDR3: CASSGRGGSYNEQFF. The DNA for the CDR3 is TGTGCCAGCAGCGGGCGAGGGGGGTCCTACAATGAGCAGTTCTTC. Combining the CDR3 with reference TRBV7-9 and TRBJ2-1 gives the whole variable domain DTGVSQNPRHKITKRGQNVTFRCDPISEHNRLYWYRQTLGQGPEFLTYFQNEAQLEKSRLLSDRFSAERPKGSFSTLEIQRTEQGDSAMYLCASSGRGGSYNEQFFGPGTRLTVL.

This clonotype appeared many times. CDR3 residues: CASSLGQGLNYGYTF. The DNA for the CDR3 is TGTGCCAGCAGCTTAGGACAGGGACTTAACTATGGCTACACCTTC. The chain is built from TRBV7-6 and TRBJ1-2; 7 bases map to TRBD1. The V gene's germline CDR1 is SGHVS and CDR2 FNYEAQ. The V gene end was trimmed by 1 base and the J gene end by 1 base; junction bases not matched to a gene: 3. CDR3 length: 15 amino acids.

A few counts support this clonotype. The CDR3 nucleotides read TGTGCCAGCAGCCGAGAGGGGGCCGCCACAGATACGCAGTATTTT. This translates into CASSREGAATDTQYF. The V gene is TRBV7-6, the J gene TRBJ2-3, with TRBD1 matching over 7 bases. V shed 5 bases and J 2 bases; nucleotides not matched to a gene: 7. The germline CDR1 and CDR2 sequences are SGHVS and FNYEAQ. CDR3 length: 15 residues. Full variable domain (missing parts from reference TRBV7-6 and TRBJ2-3): GAGVSQSPRYKVTKRGQDVALRCDPISGHVSLYWYRQALGQGPEFLTYFNYEAQQDKSGLPNDRFSAERPEGSISTLTIQRTEQRDSAMYRCASSREGAATDTQYFGPGTRLTVL.

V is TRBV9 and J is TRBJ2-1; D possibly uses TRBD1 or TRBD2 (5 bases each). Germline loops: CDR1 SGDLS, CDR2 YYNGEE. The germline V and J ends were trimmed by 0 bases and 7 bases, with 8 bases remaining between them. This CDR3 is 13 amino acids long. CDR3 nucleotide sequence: TGTGCCAGCAGCGTAGAGGGACCGAATGAGCAGTTCTTC. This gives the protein CASSVEGPNEQFF.

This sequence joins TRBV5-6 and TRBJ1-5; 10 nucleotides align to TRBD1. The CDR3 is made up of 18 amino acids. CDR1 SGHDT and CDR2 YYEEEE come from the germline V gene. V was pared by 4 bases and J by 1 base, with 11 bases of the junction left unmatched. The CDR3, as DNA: TGTGCCAGCAGCGGGTCCCGGGACAGGGGATGGAGCAATCAGCCCCAGCATTTT. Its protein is CASSGSRDRGWSNQPQHF.

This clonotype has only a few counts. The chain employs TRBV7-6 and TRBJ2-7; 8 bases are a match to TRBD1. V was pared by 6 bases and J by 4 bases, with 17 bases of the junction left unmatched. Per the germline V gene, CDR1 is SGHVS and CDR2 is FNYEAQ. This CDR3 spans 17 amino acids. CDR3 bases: TGTGCCAGCAGTTCTTCTTTAAGGACAGGGCGCGTATACGAGCAGTACGTC. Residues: CASSSSLRTGRVYEQYV.